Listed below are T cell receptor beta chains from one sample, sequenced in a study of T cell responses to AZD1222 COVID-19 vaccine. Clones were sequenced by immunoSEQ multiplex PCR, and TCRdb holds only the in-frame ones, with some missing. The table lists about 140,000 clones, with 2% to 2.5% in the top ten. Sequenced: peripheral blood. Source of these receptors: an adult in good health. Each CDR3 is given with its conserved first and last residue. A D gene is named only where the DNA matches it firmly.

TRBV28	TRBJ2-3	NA	TGTGCCAGCAGTTACGACCGGGGAAGCCTCACAGATACGCAGTATTTT	CASSYDRGSLTDTQYF
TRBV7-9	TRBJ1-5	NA	TGTGCCAGCAGCTTAGATTTGGTGGAGCTCCAGCATTTT	CASSLDLVELQHF
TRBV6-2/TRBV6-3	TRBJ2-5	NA	TGTGCCAGCAGTTATTCGGGGACGAAGACCCAGTACTTC	CASSYSGTKTQYF
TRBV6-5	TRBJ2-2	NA	TGTGCCAGCAGTCCCCCGGGACCCCTCACCGGGGAGCTGTTTTTT	CASSPPGPLTGELFF
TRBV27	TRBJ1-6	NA	TGTGCCAGCAGTTTATTAGAGGGGAGGTATTCACCCCTCCACTTT	CASSLLEGRYSPLHF
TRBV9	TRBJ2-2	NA	TGTGCCAGCAGCGACTCGACAGTCACCGGGGAGCTGTTTTTT	CASSDSTVTGELFF
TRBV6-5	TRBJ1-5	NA	TGTGCCAGCAGTCTCGTACAATCTCAGCCCCAGCATTTT	CASSLVQSQPQHF
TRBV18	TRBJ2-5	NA	TGTGCCAGCTCCGGAGGTATTACCGAGACCCAGTACTTC	CASSGGITETQYF
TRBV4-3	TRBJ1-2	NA	TGCGCCAGCAGCCAAGATGGGGAGGGAGGGGGAAGGAATGGCTACACCTTC	CASSQDGEGGGRNGYTF
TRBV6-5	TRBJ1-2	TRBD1	TGTGCCAGCAGTTACCGGGGACAGAGTCCTAACTATGGCTACACCTTC	CASSYRGQSPNYGYTF
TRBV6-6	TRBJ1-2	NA	TGTGCCAGCAGACTTGACATCTCAGGGGGCTACACCTTC	CASRLDISGGYTF
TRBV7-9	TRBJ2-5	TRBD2	TGTGCCAGCAGTCCCGTGGGGGCGGGAGGCCAAGAGACCCAGTACTTC	CASSPVGAGGQETQYF
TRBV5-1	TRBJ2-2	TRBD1	TGCGCCAGCAGCTTGGCTTCGGGGACAGGGGCGAACACCGGGGAGCTGTTTTTT	CASSLASGTGANTGELFF
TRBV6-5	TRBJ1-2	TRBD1	TGTGCCAGCAGTTACTCGGGACAGACTAACTATGGCTACACCTTC	CASSYSGQTNYGYTF
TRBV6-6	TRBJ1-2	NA	TGTGCCAGCAGACCCGACGGGTCGGTGGGCTACACCTTC	CASRPDGSVGYTF
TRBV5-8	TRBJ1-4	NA	TGTGCCAGCAGGGCGGGTGGTCATGAAAAACTGTTTTTT	CASRAGGHEKLFF
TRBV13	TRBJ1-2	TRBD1	TGTGCCAGCAGCTCCGGGACAGGGAATGGCTACACCTTC	CASSSGTGNGYTF
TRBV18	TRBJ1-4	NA	TGTGCCAGCTCACCCGGACGGACTAATGAAAAACTGTTTTTT	CASSPGRTNEKLFF
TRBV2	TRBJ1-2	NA	TGTGCCAGCAGTGAAGCGGGTCGGGGCACTAACTATGGCTACACCTTC	CASSEAGRGTNYGYTF
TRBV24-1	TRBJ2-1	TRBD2	TGTGCCACCAGTGAGGCCGGGACTAGCGGTAACAATGAGCAGTTCTTC	CATSEAGTSGNNEQFF
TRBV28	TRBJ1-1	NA	TGTGCCAGCAGTGGCAATACAGAGAACACTGAAGCTTTCTTT	CASSGNTENTEAFF
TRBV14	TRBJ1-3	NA	TGTGCCAGCAGCCCCAACAGGGCATCTGGAAACACCATATATTTT	CASSPNRASGNTIYF
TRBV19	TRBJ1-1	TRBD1	TGTGCCTCGGGACAGGGTTACACTGAAGCTTTCTTT	CASGQGYTEAFF
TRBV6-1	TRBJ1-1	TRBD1	TGTGCCAGCAGTGAGGCTAGGACAGGGAAAGTCGTCATGAACACTGAAGCTTTCTTT	CASSEARTGKVVMNTEAFF
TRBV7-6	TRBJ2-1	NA	TGTGCCAGCAGCCCCCAGGAGTTGGGCCACAATGAGCAGTTCTTC	CASSPQELGHNEQFF
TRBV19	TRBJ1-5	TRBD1	TGTGCCAGTACCCCTGACAGGGATCGCAATCAGCCCCAGCATTTT	CASTPDRDRNQPQHF
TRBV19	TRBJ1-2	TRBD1	TGTGCCAGTAGTTCCGCCCCAACAGGGGGAGGCTACACCTTC	CASSSAPTGGGYTF
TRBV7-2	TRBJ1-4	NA	TGTGCCAGCAGCTTCCGGGGCCCGGGTGAAAAACTGTTTTTT	CASSFRGPGEKLFF
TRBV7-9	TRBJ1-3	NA	TGTGCCAGCAGCGTGGGTGGAGTTGGAAACACCATATATTTT	CASSVGGVGNTIYF
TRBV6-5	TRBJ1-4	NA	TGTGCCAGCAGTTACTCGGTGGCTAATGAAAAACTGTTTTTT	CASSYSVANEKLFF
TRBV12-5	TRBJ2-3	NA	TGTGCTAGTGGTTTGGCTGGTCTTGGCACAGATACGCAGTATTTT	CASGLAGLGTDTQYF
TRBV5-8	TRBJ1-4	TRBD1	TGTGCCAGCAGCTGGGACAGTCTTGAGGAAAAACTGTTTTTT	CASSWDSLEEKLFF
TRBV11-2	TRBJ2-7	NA	TGTGCCAGCAGCTTAGAGGGATTCGGGGAGCAGTACTTC	CASSLEGFGEQYF
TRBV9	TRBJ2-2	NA	TGTGCCAGCAGCGTCAGGGTGGACACCGGGGAGCTGTTTTTT	CASSVRVDTGELFF
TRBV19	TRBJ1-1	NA	TGTGCCAGTAGCGGGACGGGGTCGAGTGAAGCTTTCTTT	CASSGTGSSEAFF
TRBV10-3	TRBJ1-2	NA	TGTGCCATCAGTGAGTCTGGGGAGTCAAAGATCGATGGCTACACCTTC	CAISESGESKIDGYTF
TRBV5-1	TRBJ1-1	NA	TGCGCCAGCAGCTTACAGGCGAATACAGATGAAGCTTTCTTT	CASSLQANTDEAFF
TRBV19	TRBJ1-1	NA	TGTGCCAGTAGTAATGCAGACCGGAGGAACACTGAAGCTTTCTTT	CASSNADRRNTEAFF
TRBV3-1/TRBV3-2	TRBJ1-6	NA	TGTGCCAGCAGCTATACTCCTAGCCCACCCCATTCACCCCTCCACTTT	CASSYTPSPPHSPLHF
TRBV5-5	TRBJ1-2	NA	TGTGCCAGCAGCCCCGGACCGTACTATGGCTACACCTTC	CASSPGPYYGYTF
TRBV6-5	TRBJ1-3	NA	TGTGCCAGCAGCCAACGGAGCTTCGGAAACACCATATATTTT	CASSQRSFGNTIYF
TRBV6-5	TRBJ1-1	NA	TGTGCCAGCAGATCTCTGGGGGGGACTGAAGCTTTCTTT	CASRSLGGTEAFF
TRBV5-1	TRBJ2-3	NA	TGCGCCAGCAGCTTGGGCGATACGCAGTATTTT	CASSLGDTQYF
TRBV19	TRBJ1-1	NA	TGTGCCAGTAGTATCTTAACTTCGGGGACTGAAGCTTTCTTT	CASSILTSGTEAFF
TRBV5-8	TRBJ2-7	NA	TGTGCCAGCAGCCCGCGGAGGGAGTGGAAGTACTTC	CASSPRREWKYF
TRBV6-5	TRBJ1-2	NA	TGTGCCAGCAGCCCGGGACGGAGGTATGGCTACACCTTC	CASSPGRRYGYTF
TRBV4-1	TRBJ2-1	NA	TGCGCCAGCAGCCCCGGGACGGCTTACAATGAGCAGTTCTTC	CASSPGTAYNEQFF
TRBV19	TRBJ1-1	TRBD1	TGTGCCAGTAGTCCCCGGACAGGGGAAGCTTTCTTT	CASSPRTGEAFF